This T cell receptor (beta chain) was sequenced during a study of blood T cell repertoires in COVID-19. About the study: T cells, B-cell-depleted T cells, or PBMCs provided the cDNA or gDNA that served as material.

V was trimmed by 0 bases and J by 1 base, leaving 8 bases between them. Germline V gives CDR1 MRHNA, CDR2 SNTAGT. This CDR3 spans 15 amino acids. Concerning this clone itself: The sample contains more than one DNA sequence encoding this CDR3.

The assay was immunoSEQ multiplex PCR, and TCRdb's table has in-frame clones only and misses some. Of 200,000 to 250,000 clones in the sample, approximately 83% are singletons; the top ten hold roughly 1.3%. Sequencing was done on a sample of peripheral blood. The chain has TRBV6-4 and TRBJ2-3, with unresolved D. This TCR came from a woman aged 25-40 years with COVID-19, enrolled during active disease. The CDR3 here is CASSDSHQGTDTQYF. DNA for the CDR3: TGTGCCAGCAGTGACTCGCACCAGGGCACAGATACGCAGTATTTT.